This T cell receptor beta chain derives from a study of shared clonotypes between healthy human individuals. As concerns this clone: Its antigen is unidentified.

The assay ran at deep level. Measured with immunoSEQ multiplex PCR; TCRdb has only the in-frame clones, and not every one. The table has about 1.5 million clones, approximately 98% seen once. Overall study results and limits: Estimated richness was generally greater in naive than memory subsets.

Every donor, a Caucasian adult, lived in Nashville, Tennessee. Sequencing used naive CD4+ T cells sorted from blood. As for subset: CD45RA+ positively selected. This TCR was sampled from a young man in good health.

The CDR3, as DNA: TGCGCCAGCAGCCGGAGAGCGGGAGAACCCTACGAGCAGTACTTC. This translates into CASSRRAGEPYEQYF. The chain couples TRBV5-1 to TRBJ2-7; the match to TRBD2 covers 8 bases. Germline loops: CDR1 SGHRS, CDR2 YFSETQ. V lost 4 bases to trimming and J lost 2 bases; unmatched junction nucleotides: 8. The CDR3 is 15 residues long.